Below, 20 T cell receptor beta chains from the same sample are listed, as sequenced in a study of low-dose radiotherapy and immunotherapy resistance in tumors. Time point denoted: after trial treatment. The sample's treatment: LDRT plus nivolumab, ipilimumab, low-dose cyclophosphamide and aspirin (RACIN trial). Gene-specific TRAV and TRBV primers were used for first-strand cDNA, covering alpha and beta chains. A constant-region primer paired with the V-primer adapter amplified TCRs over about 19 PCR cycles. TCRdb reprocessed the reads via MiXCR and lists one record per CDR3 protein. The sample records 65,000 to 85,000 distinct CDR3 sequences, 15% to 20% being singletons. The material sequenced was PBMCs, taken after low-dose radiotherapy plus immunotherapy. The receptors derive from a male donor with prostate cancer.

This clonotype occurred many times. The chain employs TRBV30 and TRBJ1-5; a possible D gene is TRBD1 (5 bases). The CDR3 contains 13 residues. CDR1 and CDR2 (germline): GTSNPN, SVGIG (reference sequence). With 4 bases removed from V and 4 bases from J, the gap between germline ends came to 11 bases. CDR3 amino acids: CAWNPQGNQPQHF. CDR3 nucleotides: TGTGCCTGGAACCCGCAGGGAAATCAGCCCCAGCATTTT.

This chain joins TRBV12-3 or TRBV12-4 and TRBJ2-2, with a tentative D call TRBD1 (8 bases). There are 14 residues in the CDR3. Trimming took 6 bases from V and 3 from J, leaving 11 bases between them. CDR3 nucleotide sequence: TGTGCCAGCAGCACAGGGGGGGACACCGGGGAGCTGTTTTTT. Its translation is CASSTGGDTGELFF.

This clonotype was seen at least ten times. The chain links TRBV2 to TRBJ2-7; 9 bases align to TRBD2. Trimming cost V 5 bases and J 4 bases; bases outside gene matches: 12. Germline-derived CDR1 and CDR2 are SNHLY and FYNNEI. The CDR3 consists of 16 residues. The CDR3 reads CASSISSGLAIYEQYF. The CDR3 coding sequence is TGTGCCAGCAGTATCTCTTCCGGACTAGCGATTTACGAGCAGTACTTC.

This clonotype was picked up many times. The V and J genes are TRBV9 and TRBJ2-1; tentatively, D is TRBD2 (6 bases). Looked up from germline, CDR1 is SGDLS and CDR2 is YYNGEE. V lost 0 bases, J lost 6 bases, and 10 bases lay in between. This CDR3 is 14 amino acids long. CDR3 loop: CASSVAGSGNEQFF. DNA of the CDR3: TGTGCCAGCAGCGTAGCCGGGAGTGGCAATGAGCAGTTCTTC.

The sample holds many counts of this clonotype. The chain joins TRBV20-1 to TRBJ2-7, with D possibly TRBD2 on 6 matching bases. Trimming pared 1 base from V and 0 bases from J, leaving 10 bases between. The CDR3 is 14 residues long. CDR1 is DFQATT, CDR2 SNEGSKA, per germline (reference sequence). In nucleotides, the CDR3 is TGCAGTGCTAGAGCGGTAGCGGTCTCCTACGAGCAGTACTTC. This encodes CSARAVAVSYEQYF.

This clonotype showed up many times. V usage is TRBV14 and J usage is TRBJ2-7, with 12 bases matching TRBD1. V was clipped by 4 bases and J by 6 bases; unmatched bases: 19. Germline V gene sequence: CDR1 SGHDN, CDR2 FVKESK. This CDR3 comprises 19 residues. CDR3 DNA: TGTGCCAGCAGCCCATTTGCCGGGACAGGGGGCGTCCACGTCTCCGAGCAGTACTTC. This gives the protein CASSPFAGTGGVHVSEQYF.

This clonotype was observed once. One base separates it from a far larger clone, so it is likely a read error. DNA of the CDR3: TGTGCCAGCAGCGACCTAGCGGTTAACAATGAGCAGTACTTC. Protein sequence: CASSDLAVNNEQYF. V and J are TRBV5-4 and TRBJ2-5; 7 positions match TRBD2. The CDR3 is 14 amino acids. V was pared by 4 bases and J by 11 bases, with 14 bases of the junction left unmatched. Germline V gene data show CDR1 as SGHNT and CDR2 as YYREEE (reference sequence).

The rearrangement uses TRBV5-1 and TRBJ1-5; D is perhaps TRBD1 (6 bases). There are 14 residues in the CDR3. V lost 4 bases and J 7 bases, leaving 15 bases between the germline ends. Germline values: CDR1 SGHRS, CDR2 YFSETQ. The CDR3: CASSLDSISQPQHF. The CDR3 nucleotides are TGCGCCAGCAGCCTGGACAGTATCAGCCAGCCCCAGCATTTT.

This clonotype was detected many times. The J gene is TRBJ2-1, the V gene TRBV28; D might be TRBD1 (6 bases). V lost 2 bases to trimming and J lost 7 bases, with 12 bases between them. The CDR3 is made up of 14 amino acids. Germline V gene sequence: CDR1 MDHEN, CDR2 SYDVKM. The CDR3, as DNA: TGTGCCAGCAGTTTACCCCAGGGGCGGAATGAGCAGTTCTTC. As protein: CASSLPQGRNEQFF. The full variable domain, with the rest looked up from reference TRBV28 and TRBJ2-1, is DVKVTQSSRYLVKRTGEKVFLECVQDMDHENMFWYRQDPGLGLRLIYFSYDVKMKEKGDIPEGYSVSREKKERFSLILESASTNQTSMYLCASSLPQGRNEQFFGPGTRLTVL.

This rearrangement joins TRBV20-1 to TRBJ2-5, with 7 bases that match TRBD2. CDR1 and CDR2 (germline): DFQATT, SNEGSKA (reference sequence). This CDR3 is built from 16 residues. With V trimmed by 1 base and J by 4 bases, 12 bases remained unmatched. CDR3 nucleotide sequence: TGCAGTGCTAGAGGGGGGGGATCCTTCTCGGCAGAGACCCAGTACTTC. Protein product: CSARGGGSFSAETQYF.

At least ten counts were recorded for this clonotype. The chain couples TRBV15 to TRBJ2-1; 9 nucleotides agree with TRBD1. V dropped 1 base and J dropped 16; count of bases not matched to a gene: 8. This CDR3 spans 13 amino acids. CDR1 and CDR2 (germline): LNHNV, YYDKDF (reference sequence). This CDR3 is CATSRGPGTGLFF. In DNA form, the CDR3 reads TGTGCCACCAGCAGAGGCCCCGGGACAGGGCTCTTCTTC.

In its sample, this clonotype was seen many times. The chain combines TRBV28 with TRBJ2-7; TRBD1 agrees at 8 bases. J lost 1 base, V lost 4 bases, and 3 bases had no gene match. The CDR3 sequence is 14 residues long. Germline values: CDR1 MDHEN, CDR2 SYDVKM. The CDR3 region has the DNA TGTGCCAGCAGTTGGACAGGGATGTCCTACGAGCAGTACTTC. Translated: CASSWTGMSYEQYF.

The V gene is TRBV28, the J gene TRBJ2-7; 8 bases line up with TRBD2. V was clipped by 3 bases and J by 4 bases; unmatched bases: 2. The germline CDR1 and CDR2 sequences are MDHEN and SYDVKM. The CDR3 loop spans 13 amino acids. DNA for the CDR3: TGTGCCAGCAGTTTCGGCGGGGGGTACGAGCAGTACTTC. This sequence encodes CASSFGGGYEQYF.

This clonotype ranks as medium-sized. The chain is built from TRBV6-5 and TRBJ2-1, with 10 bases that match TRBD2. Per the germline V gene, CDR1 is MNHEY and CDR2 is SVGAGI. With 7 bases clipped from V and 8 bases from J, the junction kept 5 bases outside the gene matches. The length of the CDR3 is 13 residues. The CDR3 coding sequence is TGTGCCAGCACTAGCGGGAGTATCCATGAGCAGTTCTTC. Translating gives CASTSGSIHEQFF.

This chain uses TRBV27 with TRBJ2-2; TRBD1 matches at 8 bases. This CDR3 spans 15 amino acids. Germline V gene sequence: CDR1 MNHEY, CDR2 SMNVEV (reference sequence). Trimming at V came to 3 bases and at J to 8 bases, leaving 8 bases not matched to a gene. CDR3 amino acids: CASSFKTGGSGELFF. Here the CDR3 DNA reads TGTGCCAGCAGTTTCAAAACAGGGGGATCTGGGGAGCTGTTTTTT.

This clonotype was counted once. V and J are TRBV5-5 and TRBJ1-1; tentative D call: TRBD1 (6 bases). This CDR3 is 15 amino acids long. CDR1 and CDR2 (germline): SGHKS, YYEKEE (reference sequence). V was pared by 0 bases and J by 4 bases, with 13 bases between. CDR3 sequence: CASSLEGGSGTEAFF. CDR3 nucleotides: TGTGCCAGCAGCTTGGAAGGGGGTTCGGGCACTGAAGCTTTCTTT.

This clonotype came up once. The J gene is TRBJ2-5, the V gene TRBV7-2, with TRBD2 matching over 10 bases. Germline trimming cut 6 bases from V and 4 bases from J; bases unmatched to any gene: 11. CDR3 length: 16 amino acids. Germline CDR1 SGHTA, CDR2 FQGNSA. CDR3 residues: CASSYTSGVGRETQYF. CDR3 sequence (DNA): TGTGCCAGCAGTTATACTAGCGGGGTTGGGAGAGAGACCCAGTACTTC.

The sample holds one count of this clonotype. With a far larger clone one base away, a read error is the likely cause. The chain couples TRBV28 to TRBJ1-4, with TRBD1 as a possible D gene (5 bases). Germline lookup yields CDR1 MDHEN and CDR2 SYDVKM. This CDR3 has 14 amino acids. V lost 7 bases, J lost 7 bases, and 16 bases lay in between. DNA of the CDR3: TGTGCCAGCACTCGGCAGGGCTCTACTGAAAAACTGTTTTTT. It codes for CASTRQGSTEKLFF. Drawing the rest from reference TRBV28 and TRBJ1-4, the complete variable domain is DVKVTQSSRYLVKRTGEKVFLECVQDMDHENMFWYRQDPGLGLRLIYFSYDVKMKEKGDIPEGYSVSREKKERFSLILESASTNQTSMYLCASTRQGSTEKLFFGSGTQLSVL.

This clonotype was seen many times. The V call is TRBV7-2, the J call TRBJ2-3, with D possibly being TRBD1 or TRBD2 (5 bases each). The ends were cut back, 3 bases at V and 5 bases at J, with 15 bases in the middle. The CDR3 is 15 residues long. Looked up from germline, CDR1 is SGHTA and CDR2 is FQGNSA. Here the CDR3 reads CASSFIGTSGDTQYF. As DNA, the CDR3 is TGTGCCAGCAGCTTTATCGGGACGTCTGGAGATACGCAGTATTTT.

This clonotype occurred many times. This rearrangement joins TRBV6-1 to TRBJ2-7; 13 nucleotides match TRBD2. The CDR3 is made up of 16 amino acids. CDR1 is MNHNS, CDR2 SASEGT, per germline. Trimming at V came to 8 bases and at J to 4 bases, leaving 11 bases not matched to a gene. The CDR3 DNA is TGTGCCAGCTTAGGGACTAGCGGGGATTCTCGGTACGAGCAGTACTTC. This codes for CASLGTSGDSRYEQYF.